One sample yielded the 27 T cell receptor beta chains listed below, sequenced in a study of cytomegalovirus exposure and HLA in healthy donors. PCR primers comprised 60 Vbeta and 13 Jbeta primers. Some clones are missing from TCRdb's copy, which holds only in-frame ones; the method was immunoSEQ multiplex PCR. The sample shows over 75,000 clones, 86% of them seen only once. The specimen was PBMCs. The source is a man aged 25-45 years in good health and CMV-seropositive.

The chain uses TRBV5-1 and TRBJ2-7; maybe TRBD1 (6 bases). Germline-derived CDR1 and CDR2 are SGHRS and YFSETQ. V was shortened by 0 bases and J by 6 bases, with 16 bases between the two germline ends. The CDR3 consists of 15 residues. Here the CDR3 DNA reads TGCGCCAGCAGCTTGGCGGCAGGGGCCTATGGCGAGCAGTACTTC. Amino acid sequence: CASSLAAGAYGEQYF.

CDR3 DNA: TGTGCCAGCTCACAGTCCGGGGTGCGGTCAGATACGCAGTATTTT. Its translation is CASSQSGVRSDTQYF. The chain recombines TRBV18 with TRBJ2-3, with a weak D call TRBD2 (5 bases). The germline CDR1 and CDR2 sequences are KGHSH and LQKENI. CDR3 length: 15 amino acids. The V end lost 4 bases, the J end lost 4 bases, and 15 bases lay between the germline ends.

This clone is a singleton in its sample. V usage is TRBV5-4 and J usage is TRBJ2-1; 9 bases map to TRBD2. The V gene end was trimmed by 5 bases and the J gene end by 4 bases; junction bases not matched to a gene: 7. CDR1 and CDR2 (germline): SGHNT, YYREEE (reference sequence). The CDR3 spans 15 residues. The CDR3 reads CASSWGLAEYNEQFF. The CDR3, as DNA: TGTGCCAGCAGTTGGGGACTAGCCGAATACAATGAGCAGTTCTTC.

This clone was recorded a few times. This chain uses TRBV5-1 with TRBJ2-1, with TRBD2 identical over 9 bases. With V trimmed by 4 bases and J by 10 bases, 6 bases remained unmatched. Per germline, CDR1 SGHRS and CDR2 YFSETQ. The CDR3 spans 13 residues. The CDR3 region is CASSRREGGEQFF. The CDR3, as DNA: TGCGCCAGCAGCCGGCGGGAGGGCGGAGAGCAGTTCTTC.

CDR3 region: CATSRDSVGRYEQYF. In DNA, the CDR3 is TGTGCCACCAGCAGAGATTCCGTGGGCCGCTACGAGCAGTACTTC. This chain joins TRBV15 and TRBJ2-7, with D hard to call. CDR1 is LNHNV and CDR2 is YYDKDF in the germline V gene (reference sequence). V was trimmed by 0 bases and J by 3 bases, leaving 12 bases between them. The CDR3 runs to 15 residues. The complete variable domain, with remaining parts taken from reference TRBV15 and TRBJ2-7, reads DAMVIQNPRYQVTQFGKPVTLSCSQTLNHNVMYWYQQKSSQAPKLLFHYYDKDFNNEADTPDNFQSRRPNTSFCFLDIRSPGLGDTAMYLCATSRDSVGRYEQYFGPGTRLTVT.

The genes are TRBV5-1 and TRBJ2-1, with a possible D match to TRBD2 (6 bases). CDR1 and CDR2 from the germline V gene are SGHRS and YFSETQ. The CDR3 runs 15 residues. Trimming left V 4 bases short and J 0 bases short, with 11 bases between. CDR3 amino acids: CASSRTMSSYNEQFF. Written as DNA, the CDR3 is TGCGCCAGCAGCCGGACTATGAGCTCCTACAATGAGCAGTTCTTC.

A single count supports this clone. This CDR3 is CASSLGTAMNTGELFF. DNA of the CDR3: TGTGCCAGCAGCTTAGGAACAGCCATGAACACCGGGGAGCTGTTTTTT. The chain combines TRBV11-2 with TRBJ2-2, with no clear D. The CDR3 sequence is 16 residues long. The V and J ends lost 1 base and 1 base respectively, with 10 bases between them. The germline CDR1 and CDR2 sequences are SGHAT and FQNNGV.

The genes are TRBV5-1 and TRBJ2-3; 11 bases are a match to TRBD2. Germline lookup yields CDR1 SGHRS and CDR2 YFSETQ. With V trimmed by 5 bases and J by 3 bases, 8 bases remained unmatched. The CDR3 loop spans 16 amino acids. The CDR3 loop is CASSRSTSGRTDTQYF. The CDR3 nucleotides read TGCGCCAGCAGTCGAAGTACTAGCGGGAGAACAGATACGCAGTATTTT.

This rearrangement joins TRBV28 to TRBJ2-7; unclear D gene. Germline CDR1 reads MDHEN; CDR2 reads SYDVKM. V was cut by 5 bases and J by 1 base, with 24 bases left in between. The CDR3 is 18 residues long. The CDR3 DNA reads as TGTGCCAGCAGTCCCCTACTAATTAATAGGCGAATTTCCTACGAGCAGTACTTC. Amino acid sequence: CASSPLLINRRISYEQYF.

This clone was seen just once. The V gene is TRBV29-1, the J gene TRBJ2-4; 7 nucleotides agree with TRBD1. This CDR3 has 13 amino acids. Germline V lookup: CDR1 SQVTM, CDR2 ANQGSEA. Trimming cost V 3 bases and J 1 base; bases outside gene matches: 0. As DNA, the CDR3 is TGCAGCGTTGAGACAGGGGCCAAAAACATTCAGTACTTC. Translating gives CSVETGAKNIQYF.

This clone has only a few counts. V and J are TRBV4-1 and TRBJ2-2; 8 bases are shared with TRBD1. CDR1 and CDR2 (germline): MGHRA, YSYEKL. V was pared by 9 bases and J by 1 base, with 4 bases of the junction left unmatched. The CDR3 loop spans 14 amino acids. In DNA form, the CDR3 reads TGCGCCAGTAACGACAGGGGGAACACCGGGGAGCTGTTTTTT. Amino acids: CASNDRGNTGELFF.

CDR3 amino acids: CAWTRGGTEAFF. Written as DNA, the CDR3 is TGTGCCTGGACGAGGGGGGGCACTGAAGCTTTCTTT. The rearrangement joins TRBV30 to TRBJ1-1; tentatively, D is TRBD1 (6 bases). Germline lookup yields CDR1 GTSNPN and CDR2 SVGIG (reference sequence). V was trimmed by 4 bases and J by 4 bases, leaving 10 bases between them. CDR3 length: 12 amino acids.

The rearrangement uses TRBV7-9 and TRBJ2-7; 12 nucleotides match TRBD2. This CDR3 spans 17 amino acids. Germline trimming cut 6 bases from V and 1 base from J; bases unmatched to any gene: 10. Per the germline V gene, CDR1 is SEHNR and CDR2 is FQNEAQ (reference sequence). The DNA of the CDR3 is TGTGCCAGCAGTTCGACTAGCGGGAGAGTCCAATCCTACGAGCAGTACTTC. Its protein is CASSSTSGRVQSYEQYF.

The genes are TRBV29-1 and TRBJ2-7; 7 bases line up with TRBD1. The CDR3 is 13 residues long. The ends lost 5 bases at V and 3 bases at J; junction bases unmatched: 7. Per the germline V gene, CDR1 is SQVTM and CDR2 is ANQGSEA. The CDR3 reads CSVSTGMNYEQYF. The DNA of the CDR3 is TGCAGCGTTTCGACAGGGATGAACTACGAGCAGTACTTC.

J is TRBJ1-1 and V is TRBV4-2; 7 bases align to TRBD1. The J segment lost 0 bases and the V segment lost 0 bases, leaving 7 bases of the junction unmatched. The CDR3 covers 17 residues. Looked up from germline, CDR1 is LGHNA and CDR2 is YNFKEQ. CDR3 DNA: TGTGCCAGCAGCCAAGAGGGGACAGAGACCATGAACACTGAAGCTTTCTTT. Translated, it gives CASSQEGTETMNTEAFF.

This chain joins TRBV28 and TRBJ2-7, with TRBD1 as a possible D gene (7 bases). The CDR3 is 15 amino acids. The V end was cut by 6 bases, the J end by 3 bases, with 18 bases between. CDR1 is MDHEN, CDR2 SYDVKM, per germline. In DNA form, the CDR3 reads TGTGCCAGCAGAGTGACTCAGGGGGAGGACTACGAGCAGTACTTC. Translating it yields CASRVTQGEDYEQYF.

V is TRBV7-6 and J is TRBJ2-3, with D possibly matching TRBD1 (6 bases). The CDR3 sequence is 17 residues long. Trimming took off 5 bases at V and 0 bases at J, with 18 bases between the two ends. The germline CDR1 and CDR2 sequences are SGHVS and FNYEAQ. The CDR3 is CASSPFFRQGSTDTQYF. DNA of the CDR3: TGTGCCAGCAGCCCCTTTTTCCGGCAGGGGAGCACAGATACGCAGTATTTT.

This chain uses TRBV5-1 with TRBJ1-2, with TRBD1 matching 9 bases. The CDR3 length is 15 residues. The germline gives CDR1 SGHRS, CDR2 YFSETQ. V was clipped by 4 bases and J by 6 bases; unmatched bases: 10. The CDR3 protein is CASSRPGTGIHGYTF. The CDR3 DNA is TGCGCCAGCAGCCGTCCCGGGACAGGGATCCATGGCTACACCTTC.

The chain combines TRBV6-5 with TRBJ2-2; the match to TRBD2 covers 7 bases. Losses at the gene ends were 3 bases for V and 8 bases for J; bases not matched to a gene: 9. Germline V CDR1 and CDR2: MNHEY, SVGAGI. This CDR3 has 15 residues. This chain's CDR3 is CASSYRAGRAGELFF. The DNA for the CDR3 is TGTGCCAGCAGTTATAGGGCGGGGAGGGCGGGGGAGCTGTTTTTT.

This clone appeared a single time. This sequence joins TRBV5-1 and TRBJ2-7; D perhaps matches TRBD1 (6 bases). V was clipped by 0 bases and J by 5 bases, with 15 bases between them. The CDR3 loop spans 15 amino acids. Germline V gives CDR1 SGHRS, CDR2 YFSETQ. The CDR3 here is CASSLAPGETHEQYF. CDR3 nucleotides: TGCGCCAGCAGCTTGGCCCCAGGGGAGACCCACGAGCAGTACTTC.

The sample holds one count of this clone. The J gene is TRBJ2-4, the V gene TRBV5-4; D is unresolved. Deletions cut 5 bases from V and 0 bases from J, with 12 bases between. The CDR3 runs to 15 residues. Per germline, CDR1 SGHNT and CDR2 YYREEE (reference sequence). CDR3 protein: CASSHPTLAKNIQYF. For the CDR3, the DNA is TGTGCCAGCAGTCACCCGACACTAGCCAAAAACATTCAGTACTTC.

The chain has TRBV5-1 and TRBJ1-1; 9 nucleotides line up with TRBD1. The CDR3 sequence is 15 residues long. Germline loops: CDR1 SGHRS, CDR2 YFSETQ. V was clipped by 4 bases and J by 4 bases; unmatched bases: 8. CDR3 DNA: TGCGCCAGCAGCGTACAGGGGGCAGAGGGCACTGAAGCTTTCTTT. It is translated as CASSVQGAEGTEAFF.

The rearrangement joins TRBV29-1 to TRBJ2-7, with TRBD2 matching 11 bases. Germline CDR1 SQVTM, CDR2 ANQGSEA. The CDR3 contains 13 residues. V lost 7 bases and J lost 4; bases outside the gene matches: 6. DNA for the CDR3: TGCAGCGCCAGACTAGCGGGACTTTACGAGCAGTACTTC. Translation gives CSARLAGLYEQYF.

The chain employs TRBV27 and TRBJ1-2; TRBD1 agrees at 8 bases. The CDR3 covers 15 residues. Germline loops: CDR1 MNHEY, CDR2 SMNVEV (reference sequence). V lost 6 bases and J lost 7; bases outside the gene matches: 13. In nucleotides, the CDR3 is TGTGCCAGCAGACAACTCGGACAGGGCTCTTTTGGCTACACCTTC. Protein sequence: CASRQLGQGSFGYTF.

The V gene is TRBV5-1, the J gene TRBJ2-5; D might be TRBD2 (5 bases). Germline lookup yields CDR1 SGHRS and CDR2 YFSETQ. This CDR3 region has 16 residues. V gave up 3 bases and J gave up 5 bases, with 20 bases separating them. This CDR3 is CASSYLDSIPLETQYF. CDR3 nucleotides: TGCGCCAGCAGCTACCTGGACTCTATTCCCTTGGAGACCCAGTACTTC.

This sequence joins TRBV7-9 and TRBJ2-7, with a tentative D call TRBD1 (6 bases). Germline V lookup: CDR1 SEHNR, CDR2 FQNEAQ (reference sequence). The CDR3 is 13 amino acids. The V end lost 3 bases, the J end lost 5 bases, and 11 bases lay between the germline ends. The CDR3 coding sequence is TGTGCCAGCAGCTTCGGACAGTCCCACGAGCAGTACTTC. Its protein is CASSFGQSHEQYF.

The CDR3 region has the DNA TGTGCCAGCTCGGGACAGGGCAATGAAAAACTGTTTTTT. The encoded protein is CASSGQGNEKLFF. V is TRBV19 and J is TRBJ1-4; 9 bases line up with TRBD1. From germline, CDR1 is LNHDA and CDR2 SQIVND (reference sequence). Trimming removed 9 bases from V and 5 bases from J; junction bases left unmatched: 4. The CDR3 extends over 13 amino acids.